A selection of T cell receptor beta chains follows, all from one sample in a study of blood T cells in healthy people across ages. TCRdb redid the calling of the 5' RACE reads with MiXCR, one entry per CDR3 protein. The sample holds 650,000 to 1,000,000 distinct CDR3 sequences, roughly 40% seen once. The sequenced sample was blood. Receptors were obtained from a man aged 18 to 30 in good health. The CDR3 runs from the conserved cysteine through the conserved F or W. Each record gives: D gene, J gene, clone size, V gene, CDR3 DNA, CDR3 protein. A D gene is named only where the DNA matches it firmly. The size field is filled for only some rows; it gives once, few, many or a size class.

d_gene: .; j_gene: TRBJ2-5; abundance: .; v_gene: TRBV2; CDR3nt: TGTGCCAGCACCTGGGGTAATGAGCAGTACTTC; CDR3aa: CASTWGNEQYF
d_gene: .; j_gene: TRBJ2-7; abundance: .; v_gene: TRBV20-1; CDR3nt: TGCAGTGCTAGAGGATCGGTCGGAGGCGACTACGAGCAGTACTTC; CDR3aa: CSARGSVGGDYEQYF
d_gene: .; j_gene: TRBJ1-5; abundance: few; v_gene: TRBV20-1; CDR3nt: TGCAGTGCAGCAGGATCTAATCAGCCCCAGCATTTT; CDR3aa: CSAAGSNQPQHF
d_gene: .; j_gene: TRBJ1-5; abundance: .; v_gene: TRBV7-9; CDR3nt: TGTGCCAGCAGCCACTCGGGGAGGGGAGGGGATCAGCCCCAGCATTTT; CDR3aa: CASSHSGRGGDQPQHF
d_gene: .; j_gene: TRBJ1-2; abundance: .; v_gene: TRBV30; CDR3nt: TGTGCCTGGAGTGTACAGCGAGACTACACCTTC; CDR3aa: CAWSVQRDYTF
d_gene: .; j_gene: TRBJ2-3; abundance: few; v_gene: TRBV7-3; CDR3nt: TGTGCCAGCGCCAAGGAGGCCCAAGATACGCAGTATTTT; CDR3aa: CASAKEAQDTQYF
d_gene: TRBD1; j_gene: TRBJ1-1; abundance: .; v_gene: TRBV3-1; CDR3nt: TGTGCCAGCAGCCAACGCTACCAGGGGGCATGGACTGAAGCTTTCTTT; CDR3aa: CASSQRYQGAWTEAFF
d_gene: TRBD2; j_gene: TRBJ2-5; abundance: .; v_gene: TRBV4-1; CDR3nt: TGCGCCAGCAGCGGCCGGACTAGTCGCCAAAAAGAGACCCAGTACTTC; CDR3aa: CASSGRTSRQKETQYF
d_gene: TRBD2; j_gene: TRBJ2-1; abundance: many; v_gene: TRBV29-1; CDR3nt: TGCAGCGTCACCTTAAGACTAGCGGGGGTTTTGAATGAGCAGTTCTTC; CDR3aa: CSVTLRLAGVLNEQFF
d_gene: TRBD1; j_gene: TRBJ2-5; abundance: few; v_gene: TRBV10-2; CDR3nt: TGCGCCAGCAGTGAGTCCGACAGGGGGGAACACAATGAGCAGTACTTC; CDR3aa: CASSESDRGEHNEQYF
d_gene: .; j_gene: TRBJ1-6; abundance: few; v_gene: TRBV20-1; CDR3nt: TGCAGTGCCGGTTCGTTCTCGGGGGATAATGGATCACCCCTCCACTTT; CDR3aa: CSAGSFSGDNGSPLHF
d_gene: TRBD1; j_gene: TRBJ1-5; abundance: .; v_gene: TRBV20-1; CDR3nt: TGCAGTGCTAGGGACAGGGTAGTTACGAGCAATCAGCCCCAGCATTTT; CDR3aa: CSARDRVVTSNQPQHF
d_gene: TRBD2; j_gene: TRBJ2-5; abundance: .; v_gene: TRBV3-1; CDR3nt: TGTGCCAGCAGCCGGACTAGCGGTAAAGAGACCCAGTACTTC; CDR3aa: CASSRTSGKETQYF
d_gene: .; j_gene: TRBJ2-4; abundance: few; v_gene: TRBV5-1; CDR3nt: TGCGCCAGCAGCTTGCCCTCCAAAAACATTCAGTACTTC; CDR3aa: CASSLPSKNIQYF
d_gene: TRBD1; j_gene: TRBJ1-2; abundance: many; v_gene: TRBV28; CDR3nt: TGTGCCAGCAGTTTAGTAGCACCCCAGACAGGGGTAGGCTACACCTTC; CDR3aa: CASSLVAPQTGVGYTF
d_gene: .; j_gene: TRBJ1-2; abundance: .; v_gene: TRBV30; CDR3nt: TGTGCCTGGAGTGTACGCGGATATGGAACCACCTTC; CDR3aa: CAWSVRGYGTTF
d_gene: .; j_gene: TRBJ2-7; abundance: .; v_gene: TRBV12-3/TRBV12-4; CDR3nt: TGTGCCAGCAGTTCCGGGACCGGAGAGCAGTACTTC; CDR3aa: CASSSGTGEQYF
d_gene: TRBD1; j_gene: TRBJ1-1; abundance: .; v_gene: TRBV7-9; CDR3nt: TGTGCCAGCAGCTTAGAACAGGGGAAGAACACTGAAGCTTTCTTT; CDR3aa: CASSLEQGKNTEAFF
d_gene: TRBD1; j_gene: TRBJ1-1; abundance: .; v_gene: TRBV14; CDR3nt: TGTGCCAGCAGCCAAAACAGGGGGGTAACTGAAGCTTTCTTT; CDR3aa: CASSQNRGVTEAFF
d_gene: TRBD1; j_gene: TRBJ2-2; abundance: .; v_gene: TRBV4-3; CDR3nt: TGCGCCAGCAGCCAAGATAAAAGGGGGCGGCACACCGGGGAGCTGTTTTTT; CDR3aa: CASSQDKRGRHTGELFF
d_gene: .; j_gene: TRBJ2-7; abundance: .; v_gene: TRBV12-3/TRBV12-4; CDR3nt: TGTGCCAGCAGCCGGGACACGGCGAGTCCCAAGTACTTC; CDR3aa: CASSRDTASPKYF
d_gene: .; j_gene: TRBJ2-7; abundance: .; v_gene: TRBV27; CDR3nt: .; CDR3aa: CATAVLRISGWEQYF
d_gene: TRBD2; j_gene: TRBJ2-7; abundance: .; v_gene: TRBV16; CDR3nt: TGTGCCAGCAGCCAGGTTGAACTAGCGGGCTCCTACAATGAGCAGTACTTC; CDR3aa: CASSQVELAGSYNEQYF
d_gene: TRBD1; j_gene: TRBJ2-5; abundance: .; v_gene: TRBV6-6; CDR3nt: TGTGCCAGCACCAGGGGTAAAGGGGGCGAAGAGACCCAGTACTTC; CDR3aa: CASTRGKGGEETQYF
d_gene: TRBD1; j_gene: TRBJ1-4; abundance: .; v_gene: TRBV25-1; CDR3nt: TGTGCCAGCAGTCGAGGGACAGGGGGGGCAACTAATGAAAAACTGTTTTTT; CDR3aa: CASSRGTGGATNEKLFF
d_gene: .; j_gene: TRBJ2-7; abundance: .; v_gene: TRBV7-8; CDR3nt: TGTGCCAGCAGCTTAGTTCGGGACAACTACGAGCAGTACTTC; CDR3aa: CASSLVRDNYEQYF
d_gene: .; j_gene: TRBJ2-5; abundance: many; v_gene: TRBV20-1; CDR3nt: TGCAGTGCGCGTGACAGCACGCAAGAGACCCAGTACTTC; CDR3aa: CSARDSTQETQYF
d_gene: .; j_gene: TRBJ1-5; abundance: few; v_gene: TRBV4-2; CDR3nt: TGTGCCAGCAGCCAAGATGGAGGGAGCCATCAGCCCCAGCATTTT; CDR3aa: CASSQDGGSHQPQHF
d_gene: TRBD1; j_gene: TRBJ1-1; abundance: .; v_gene: TRBV20-1; CDR3nt: TGCAGTGCTAGACTTTCCCGGACAGGGGCCTCTTGGAAAGCTTTCTTT; CDR3aa: CSARLSRTGASWKAFF
d_gene: .; j_gene: TRBJ2-7; abundance: few; v_gene: TRBV4-2; CDR3nt: TGTGCCAGCAGCCAAGTCTGGCAGGATAACCCCTACGAGCAGTACTTC; CDR3aa: CASSQVWQDNPYEQYF
d_gene: TRBD2; j_gene: TRBJ2-3; abundance: many; v_gene: TRBV20-1; CDR3nt: TGCAGTGCTATCAAGCGGGGGAGCTACACAGATACGCAGTATTTT; CDR3aa: CSAIKRGSYTDTQYF
d_gene: TRBD1; j_gene: TRBJ1-6; abundance: few; v_gene: TRBV7-2; CDR3nt: TGTGCCAGCAGCGACCCGGGACAGAGTTCACCCCTCCACTTT; CDR3aa: CASSDPGQSSPLHF
d_gene: .; j_gene: TRBJ2-1; abundance: few; v_gene: TRBV12-3/TRBV12-4; CDR3nt: TGTGCCAGCGGAAGAGGGATTTGGTCGTATGAGCAGTTCTTC; CDR3aa: CASGRGIWSYEQFF
d_gene: .; j_gene: TRBJ1-1; abundance: .; v_gene: TRBV5-8; CDR3nt: TGTGCCAGCAGCTTGGGCTCCTGCACTGAAGCTTTCTTT; CDR3aa: CASSLGSCTEAFF
d_gene: TRBD1; j_gene: TRBJ2-3; abundance: once; v_gene: TRBV11-2; CDR3nt: TGTGCCAGCAGCTTAGATAGGGCAGGGGGCGGCTATACGCAGTATTTT; CDR3aa: CASSLDRAGGGYTQYF
d_gene: .; j_gene: TRBJ2-7; abundance: many; v_gene: TRBV4-3; CDR3nt: TGCGCCAGCAGCCAAGAGGGAATACCCGGGAGCTACGAGCAGTACTTC; CDR3aa: CASSQEGIPGSYEQYF
d_gene: TRBD1; j_gene: TRBJ2-1; abundance: few; v_gene: TRBV4-3; CDR3nt: TGCGCCAGCAGCCAAGATACTGCAGGGGGAATGGATGAGCAGTTCTTC; CDR3aa: CASSQDTAGGMDEQFF
d_gene: .; j_gene: TRBJ2-3; abundance: few; v_gene: TRBV15; CDR3nt: TGTGCCACCAGCAGATCCCTTAGCGCCACAGATACGCAGTATTTT; CDR3aa: CATSRSLSATDTQYF
d_gene: .; j_gene: TRBJ2-5; abundance: many; v_gene: TRBV29-1; CDR3nt: TGCAGCGTTGAACCCCGGGGGAGCCAAGAGACCCAGTACTTC; CDR3aa: CSVEPRGSQETQYF
d_gene: .; j_gene: TRBJ2-3; abundance: .; v_gene: TRBV12-3/TRBV12-4; CDR3nt: TGTGCCAGCAGCCACTGCGAGGGGGGGAGTACAGATACGCAGTATTTT; CDR3aa: CASSHCEGGSTDTQYF
d_gene: .; j_gene: TRBJ2-1; abundance: .; v_gene: TRBV7-2; CDR3nt: TGTGCCAGCAGCTCCCCCTCCAGGGATGAGCAGTTCTTC; CDR3aa: CASSSPSRDEQFF